This T cell receptor (beta chain) stems from a study of blood T cell repertoires in COVID-19. This CDR3 comprises 16 residues. V lost 0 bases and J 3 bases, leaving 12 bases between the germline ends. Germline V gene lookup returns CDR1 SEHNR and CDR2 FQNEAQ (reference sequence). TCRdb keeps only in-frame clones here, not all; method: immunoSEQ multiplex PCR. Found here are about 260,000 clones, 86% of them singletons; the top ten hold about 8.6%. The specimen sequenced was peripheral blood. This clonotype was sampled from a man aged 40-55 years with active or convalescent COVID-19. This chain joins TRBV7-9 and TRBJ1-5; tentative D call: TRBD1 (6 bases). The CDR3 coding sequence is TGTGCCAGCAGCTTAGCCAAGGGGGGGTTCAATCAGCCCCAGCATTTT. Translation: CASSLAKGGFNQPQHF. The variable domain in full, with the rest retrieved from reference TRBV7-9 and TRBJ1-5, is DTGVSQNPRHKITKRGQNVTFRCDPISEHNRLYWYRQTLGQGPEFLTYFQNEAQLEKSRLLSDRFSAERPKGSFSTLEIQRTEQGDSAMYLCASSLAKGGFNQPQHFGDGTRLSIL.